This TCR beta chain came from a study of T cell responses to AZD1222 COVID-19 vaccine. Whole-study findings and limits: Clonal diversity may have been underestimated in mostly white British donors. The study found vaccine-associated CD4 TCRs spanning spike, dominant at 160-218 and 743-854.

CDR1 is SGHRS, CDR2 YFSETQ, per germline. V lost 1 base, J lost 6 bases, and 5 bases stayed unmatched. This CDR3 has 15 amino acids. With respect to this clone: Its antigen is not known.

TCRdb's copy holds only in-frame clones and misses some; the assay was immunoSEQ multiplex PCR. The data contain 140,000 or so clones, about nine tenths of them seen just once; the ten biggest clones take up around 1.5%. The sample was peripheral blood, taken on day 0 of AZD1222 vaccination. This receptor was obtained from an adult in good health. The chain employs TRBV5-1 and TRBJ2-5; 11 nucleotides align to TRBD2. CDR3 residues: CASSLLAGGGKTQYF. CDR3 nucleotide sequence: TGCGCCAGCAGCTTGTTAGCGGGAGGGGGGAAGACCCAGTACTTC.